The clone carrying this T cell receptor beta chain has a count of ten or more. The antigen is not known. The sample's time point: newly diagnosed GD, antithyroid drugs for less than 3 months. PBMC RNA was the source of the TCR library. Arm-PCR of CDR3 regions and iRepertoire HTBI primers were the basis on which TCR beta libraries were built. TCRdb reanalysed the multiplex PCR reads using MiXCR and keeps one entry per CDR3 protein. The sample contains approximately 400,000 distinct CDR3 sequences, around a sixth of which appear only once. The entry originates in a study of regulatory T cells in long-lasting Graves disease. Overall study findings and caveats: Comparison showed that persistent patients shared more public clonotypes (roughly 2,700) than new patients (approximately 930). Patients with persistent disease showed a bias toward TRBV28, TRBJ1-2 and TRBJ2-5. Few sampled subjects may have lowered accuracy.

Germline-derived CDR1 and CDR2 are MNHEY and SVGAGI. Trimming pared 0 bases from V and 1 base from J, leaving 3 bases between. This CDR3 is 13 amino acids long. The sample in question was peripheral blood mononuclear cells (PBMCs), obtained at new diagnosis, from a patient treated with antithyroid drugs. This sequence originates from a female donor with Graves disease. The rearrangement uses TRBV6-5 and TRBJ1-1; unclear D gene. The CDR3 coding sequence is TGTGCCAGCAGTTACTCTGCGAACACTGAAGCTTTCTTT. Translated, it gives CASSYSANTEAFF.